The present T cell receptor (beta chain) was sequenced within a study of a mutant IDH1 vaccine in newly diagnosed glioma. Study information: At weeks 1, 3, 5, 7, 11, 15, 19 and 23, patients received a vaccination, eight in all. Initiation of the vaccine course occurred 4-6 weeks after radiotherapy alone, or alongside temozolomide cycles. Those enrolled had earlier been treated with radiotherapy, temozolomide, or both, mostly both.

Sample time point: week 5, during vaccination. In every dose of vaccine, 300 ug of mutant IDH1 20-mer peptide was given alongside topical imiquimod. Each astrocytoma in the donors was new, WHO grade 3 or 4, IDH1-mutant and ATRX-lost. Note on this clone: Its antigen is unidentified.

Sequenced by immunoSEQ multiplex PCR; TCRdb stores in-frame clones only, minus some. This table has roughly 40,000 clones, roughly nine tenths appearing once. Germline V gene lookup returns CDR1 LNHDA and CDR2 SQIVND (reference sequence). This CDR3 contains 15 residues. The ends were cut back, 5 bases at V and 3 bases at J, with 17 bases in the middle. J is TRBJ2-7 and V is TRBV19; D might be TRBD2 (5 bases). The sample in question was PBMCs, obtained from a glioma patient whose treatment included an IDH1 peptide vaccine. This clonotype was obtained from a man between 50 and 59 years old with glioma. The CDR3 reads CASSGGVNPLYEQYF. The DNA for the CDR3 is TGTGCCAGTAGTGGAGGAGTAAACCCCCTCTACGAGCAGTACTTC.